This T cell receptor (beta chain) appears in the sequencing data of a study of beta chain features in type 1 diabetes. The CDR3 has 15 amino acids. V lost 4 bases to trimming and J lost 9 bases; unmatched junction nucleotides: 10. Germline V gene sequence: CDR1 SGHAT, CDR2 FQNNGV. Findings and caveats of the study: Individuals with type 1 diabetes displayed fewer insertions and more deletions at VDJ junctions.

This clone was counted only a few times. Its specificity is unknown. A CD45RO/CCR7/CD25/CD127/CD95/CD27 panel sorted naive, central memory, regulatory and stem cell-like memory CD4+ cells. Isolated RNA was reverse transcribed in full, so expressed TCRB transcripts were sequenced. The repertoire was sequenced with immunoSEQ multiplex PCR; TCRdb's copy has only in-frame clones and lacks some. The repertoire has 150,000 to 190,000 clones, 8.1% of them found once; the top ten carry 0.55% to 0.75%. The TCR comes from a man aged 18-30 years in good health. The rearrangement links TRBV11-2 to TRBJ2-1; 9 nucleotides agree with TRBD1. The sequencing sample was made of central memory CD4+ T cells from blood. The CDR3 protein is CASSSWTGAAGEQFF. CDR3 in DNA: TGTGCCAGCAGCTCTTGGACAGGGGCAGCAGGTGAGCAGTTCTTC.